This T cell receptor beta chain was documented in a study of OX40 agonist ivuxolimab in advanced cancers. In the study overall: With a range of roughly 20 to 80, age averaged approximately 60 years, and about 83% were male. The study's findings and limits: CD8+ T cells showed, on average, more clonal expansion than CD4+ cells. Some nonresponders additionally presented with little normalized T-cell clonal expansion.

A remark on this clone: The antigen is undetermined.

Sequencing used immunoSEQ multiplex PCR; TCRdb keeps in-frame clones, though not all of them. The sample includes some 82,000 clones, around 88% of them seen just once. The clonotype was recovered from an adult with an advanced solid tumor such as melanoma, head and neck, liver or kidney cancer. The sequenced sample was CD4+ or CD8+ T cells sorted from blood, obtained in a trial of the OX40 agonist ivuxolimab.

The CDR3 region has the DNA TGTGCCAGTAGTATGGTTAACGGACCTAGCGAGCAGTACTTC. This translates into CASSMVNGPSEQYF. V gene TRBV19 combines with J gene TRBJ2-7; D not certain. The CDR3 covers 14 residues. V was clipped by 3 bases and J by 6 bases, with 15 bases between them. Germline CDR1 is LNHDA and CDR2 is SQIVND (reference sequence).